This T cell receptor (beta chain) was documented in a study of identical twins. Template switching created a universal primer site, and the cDNA included unique molecular identifiers. TCRdb reanalysed the 5' RACE reads using MiXCR and keeps one entry per CDR3 protein. Of approximately 260,000 distinct CDR3 sequences in the sample, over 11% were seen once. Details on this clonotype: The antigen is not known.

Germline loops: CDR1 WSHSY, CDR2 SAAADI. CDR3 length equals 14 residues. Trimming removed 7 bases at V and 0 bases at J, with 11 bases between. Findings and caveats of the study: With monozygotic twins, out-of-frame TCR alpha sharing exceeded what models estimated. Compared with unrelated sharing, twin-shared out-of-frame alpha sequences had more low-probability sequences. Diverse VJ usage suggested most zero-insertion clonotypes were not invariant T cells.

This rearrangement joins TRBV10-2 to TRBJ2-3, with D unresolved. The specimen was memory (CD45RO+) T cells sorted from blood. The receptor was isolated from a woman younger than 35 in good health. The CDR3 loop is CASIKGISTDTQYF. DNA of the CDR3: TGCGCCAGCATAAAAGGAATTAGCACAGATACGCAGTATTTT.